Included here is one TCR beta chain sequence, with context. This sample stems from a study of radiotherapy plus CTLA-4 blockade in lung cancer. Patients in the study, people with chemo-refractory metastatic non-small-cell lung cancer, received focal radiation plus ipilimumab CTLA-4 blockade. Some clones are missing from TCRdb's copy, which holds only in-frame ones; the method was immunoSEQ multiplex PCR. Counted here are some 60,000 clones, roughly four fifths occurring once; the ten biggest clones make up 2.5% to 3.5%. The receptor comes from a human donor with non-small cell lung cancer who had a complete response to radiotherapy plus ipilimumab. The material was peripheral blood, obtained from a patient treated with radiotherapy plus ipilimumab.

The CDR3 region has the DNA TGTGCCAGCAGTTCCGGGGGACTAGCGGTGAGAGGGGAGACCCAGTACTTC. It specifies CASSSGGLAVRGETQYF. This chain links TRBV7-9 with TRBJ2-5, with TRBD2 matching 11 bases. Trimming at V came to 6 bases and at J to 5 bases, leaving 14 bases not matched to a gene. CDR3 length equals 17 residues. Per germline, CDR1 SEHNR and CDR2 FQNEAQ (reference sequence).